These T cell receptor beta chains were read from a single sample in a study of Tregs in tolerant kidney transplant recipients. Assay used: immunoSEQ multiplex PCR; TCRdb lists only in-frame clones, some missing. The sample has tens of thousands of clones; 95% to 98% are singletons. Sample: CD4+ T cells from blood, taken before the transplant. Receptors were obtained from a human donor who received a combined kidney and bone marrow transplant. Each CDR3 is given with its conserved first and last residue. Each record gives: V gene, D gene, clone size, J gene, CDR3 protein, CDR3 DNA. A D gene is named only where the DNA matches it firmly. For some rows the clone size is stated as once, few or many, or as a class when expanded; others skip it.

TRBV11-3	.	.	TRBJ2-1	CASSHLLADEQFF	TGTGCCAGCAGCCATCTTTTGGCGGATGAGCAGTTCTTC
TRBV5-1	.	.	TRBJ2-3	CASSLAPTITDTQYF	TGCGCCAGCAGCTTGGCGCCTACTATCACAGATACGCAGTATTTT
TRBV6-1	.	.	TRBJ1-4	CASSEVLQTNEKLFF	TGTGCCAGCAGTGAAGTTTTACAGACTAATGAAAAACTGTTTTTT
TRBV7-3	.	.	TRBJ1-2	CASSLEGSHYGYTF	TGTGCCAGCAGCTTAGAGGGCAGCCATTATGGCTACACCTTC
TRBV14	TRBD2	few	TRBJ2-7	CASSRSYVPSGSSSYEQYF	TGTGCCAGCAGCCGCTCCTACGTCCCTAGCGGGTCGAGCTCCTACGAGCAGTACTTC
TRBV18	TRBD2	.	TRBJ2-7	CASSTASSGSYEQYF	TGTGCCAGCTCAACTGCGTCTAGCGGCTCCTACGAGCAGTACTTC
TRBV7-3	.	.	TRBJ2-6	CASSLKWDNSGANVLTF	TGTGCCAGCAGCTTAAAGTGGGACAACTCTGGGGCCAACGTCCTGACTTTC
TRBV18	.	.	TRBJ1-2	CASSVRQDPRNYGYTF	TGTGCCAGCTCAGTAAGACAGGACCCACGGAACTATGGCTACACCTTC
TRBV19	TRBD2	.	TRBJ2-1	CASSNTGTSGIVYNEQFF	TGTGCCAGTAGTAATACAGGGACTAGCGGGATTGTATACAATGAGCAGTTCTTC
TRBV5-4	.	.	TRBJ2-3	CASSRGGTDTQYF	TGTGCCAGCAGTCGAGGAGGCACAGATACGCAGTATTTT
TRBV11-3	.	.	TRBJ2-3	CASSLFPGNTDTQYF	TGTGCCAGCAGCTTATTCCCCGGGAACACAGATACGCAGTATTTT
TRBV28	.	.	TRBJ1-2	CASSLLQGPYGYTF	TGTGCCAGCAGTTTACTGCAGGGCCCCTATGGCTACACCTTC
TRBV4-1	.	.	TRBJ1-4	CASSHQGQVGEKLFF	TGCGCCAGCAGCCACCAGGGTCAAGTTGGCGAAAAACTGTTTTTT
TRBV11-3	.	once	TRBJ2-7	CASSLGTFYEQYF	TGTGCCAGCAGCCTCGGGACATTCTACGAGCAGTACTTC
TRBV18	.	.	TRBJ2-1	CASSRRQGGSYNEQFF	TGTGCCAGCTCGCGCAGACAGGGAGGCTCCTACAATGAGCAGTTCTTC
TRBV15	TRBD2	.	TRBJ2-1	CATSTLAGLAGVEQFF	TGTGCCACCAGCACCCTAGCGGGACTAGCGGGGGTTGAGCAGTTCTTC
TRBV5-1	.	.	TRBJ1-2	CASSWGEYGYTF	TGCGCCAGCAGCTGGGGGGAGTATGGCTACACCTTC
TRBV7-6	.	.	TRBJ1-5	CASSFFPPGQNSNQPQHF	TGTGCCAGCAGCTTTTTCCCCCCGGGACAAAATAGCAATCAGCCCCAGCATTTT
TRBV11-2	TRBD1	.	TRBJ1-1	CASSTDRSAAEAFF	TGTGCCAGCAGCACGGACAGGTCGGCCGCTGAAGCTTTCTTT
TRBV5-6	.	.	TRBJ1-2	CASSLAGGGVGYGYTF	TGTGCCAGCAGCTTGGCCGGTGGAGGGGTGGGGTATGGCTACACCTTC
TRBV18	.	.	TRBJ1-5	CASSPTNSNQPQHF	TGTGCCAGCTCACCCACAAATAGCAATCAGCCCCAGCATTTT
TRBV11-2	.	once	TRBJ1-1	CASSLGRGLNTEAFF	TGTGCCAGCAGCTTAGGCAGGGGCCTGAACACTGAAGCTTTCTTT
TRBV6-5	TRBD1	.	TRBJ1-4	CASRQHDREKLFF	TGTGCCAGCAGGCAACATGACAGGGAGAAACTGTTTTTT
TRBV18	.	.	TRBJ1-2	CASSRTSRDYGYTF	TGTGCCAGCTCACGGACATCCAGGGACTATGGCTACACCTTC
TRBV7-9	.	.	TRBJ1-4	CASSLTGSTNEKLFF	TGTGCCAGCAGCTTAACGGGGTCAACTAATGAAAAACTGTTTTTT
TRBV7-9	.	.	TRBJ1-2	CASSIRQDGYTF	TGTGCCAGCAGCATTCGACAGGATGGCTACACCTTC
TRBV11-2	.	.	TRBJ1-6	CASSKQGRNSPLHF	TGTGCCAGCAGCAAACAGGGAAGAAATTCACCCCTCCACTTT
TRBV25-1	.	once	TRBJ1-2	CASSEYISDRSTFYGYTF	TGTGCCAGCAGTGAATATATTAGTGACAGATCCACCTTCTATGGCTACACCTTC
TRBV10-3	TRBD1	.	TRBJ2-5	CAISESTRGTANGQYF	TGTGCCATCAGTGAGTCGACTCGTGGGACAGCAAATGGTCAGTACTTC
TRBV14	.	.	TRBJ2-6	CASSQIQVDPHSGANVLTF	TGTGCCAGCAGCCAAATACAGGTGGACCCACACTCTGGGGCCAACGTCCTGACTTTC
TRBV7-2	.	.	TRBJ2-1	CASSLAGGGAQNEQFF	TGTGCCAGCAGCTTAGCGGGTGGGGGGGCGCAGAATGAGCAGTTCTTC
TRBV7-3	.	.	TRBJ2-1	CASSLGLPSYNEQFF	TGTGCCAGCAGCTTAGGACTTCCTTCCTACAATGAGCAGTTCTTC
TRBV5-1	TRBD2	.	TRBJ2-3	CASSLSGSSGGRRDTQYF	TGCGCCAGCAGCTTGTCGGGATCTTCGGGGGGGCGTAGAGATACGCAGTATTTT
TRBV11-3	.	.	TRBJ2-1	CASSLELGVMSEQFF	TGTGCCAGCAGCTTAGAATTAGGGGTCATGAGTGAGCAGTTCTTC
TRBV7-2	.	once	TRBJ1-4	CASRSRVVANEKLFF	TGTGCCAGCAGGTCACGGGTCGTAGCTAATGAAAAACTGTTTTTT
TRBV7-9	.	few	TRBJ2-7	CASREDGGEQYF	TGTGCCAGCAGGGAAGACGGGGGCGAGCAGTACTTC
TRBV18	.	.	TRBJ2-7	CASSPVDNYEQYF	TGTGCCAGCTCACCGGTAGACAACTACGAGCAGTACTTC
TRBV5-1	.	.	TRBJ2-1	CASTLTGGLYNEQFF	TGCGCCAGCACATTAACGGGGGGCCTCTACAATGAGCAGTTCTTC
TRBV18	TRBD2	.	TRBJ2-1	CASSPGAGGIDEQFF	TGTGCCAGCTCACCGGGCGCGGGAGGGATTGATGAGCAGTTCTTC
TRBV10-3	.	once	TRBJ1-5	CAISESLGGQPQHF	TGTGCCATCAGTGAGTCACTCGGGGGTCAGCCCCAGCATTTT
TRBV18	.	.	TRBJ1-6	CASSPRGTKSPLHF	TGTGCCAGCTCACCACGGGGCACTAAGTCACCCCTCCACTTT
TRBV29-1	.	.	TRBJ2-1	CSVGRKLLNEQFF	TGCAGCGTGGGCAGAAAGCTTCTCAATGAGCAGTTCTTC
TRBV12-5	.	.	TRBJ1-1	CASQIVEGTEAFF	TGTGCTAGTCAGATAGTCGAGGGCACTGAAGCTTTCTTT
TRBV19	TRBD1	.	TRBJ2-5	CASSIYRDSQTQYF	TGTGCCAGTAGTATTTACCGGGACAGCCAGACCCAGTACTTC
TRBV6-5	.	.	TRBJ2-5	CASSSDYRETQYF	TGTGCCAGCAGTTCCGACTACCGAGAGACCCAGTACTTC
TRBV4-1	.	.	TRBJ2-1	CASSHLVGGTGVYNEQFF	TGCGCCAGCAGCCACCTAGTGGGGGGGACAGGTGTCTACAATGAGCAGTTCTTC
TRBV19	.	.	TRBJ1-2	CASSTGDYGYTF	TGTGCCAGTAGTACAGGCGACTATGGCTACACCTTC
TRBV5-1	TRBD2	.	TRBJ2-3	CASSLAGTSGSGTDTQYF	TGCGCCAGCAGCTTGGCCGGGACTAGCGGGTCGGGCACAGATACGCAGTATTTT
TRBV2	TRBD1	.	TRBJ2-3	CASSEELDRGTDTQYF	TGTGCCAGCAGTGAAGAGCTGGACAGGGGAACAGATACGCAGTATTTT
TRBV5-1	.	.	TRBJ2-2	CASSFVRLRTGELFF	TGCGCCAGCAGCTTCGTAAGACTAAGAACCGGGGAGCTGTTTTTT
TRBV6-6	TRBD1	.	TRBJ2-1	CASRKGQDFSEQFF	TGTGCCAGCAGGAAGGGACAGGATTTTAGTGAGCAGTTCTTC
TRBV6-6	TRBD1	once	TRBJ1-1	CASSYPGQGNTEAFF	TGTGCCAGCAGTTACCCGGGACAGGGAAACACTGAAGCTTTCTTT
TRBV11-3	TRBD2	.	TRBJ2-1	CASSPLLAGGLNEQFF	TGTGCCAGCAGCCCCCTACTAGCGGGAGGGCTCAATGAGCAGTTCTTC
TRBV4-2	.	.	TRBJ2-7	CASSLEGTYEQYF	TGTGCCAGCAGCTTGGAGGGAACCTACGAGCAGTACTTC
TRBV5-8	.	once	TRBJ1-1	CASSLASVNTEAFF	TGTGCCAGCAGCTTGGCCTCGGTGAACACTGAAGCTTTCTTT